What follows are 14 T cell receptor beta chains derived from one specimen sequenced in a study of T cell responses to AZD1222 COVID-19 vaccine. TCRdb keeps only in-frame clones here, not all; method: immunoSEQ multiplex PCR. The sample comprises more than 100,000 clones, over 75% of which are singletons, and 6.5% to 8.5% rests with the top ten. The material was peripheral blood, obtained 28 days after the second dose of the MenACWY control vaccine. Source of these receptors: an adult who received the MenACWY meningococcal vaccine as a control.

V gene TRBV7-9 combines with J gene TRBJ1-2; possibly TRBD1 for D (5 bases). Germline CDR1 is SEHNR and CDR2 is FQNEAQ (reference sequence). CDR3 length: 15 residues. The V end was cut by 7 bases, the J end by 8 bases, with 23 bases between. The CDR3 nucleotides are TGTGCCAGCACCAGAAGCCAGGACCTCCGGGGGGGCTACACCTTC. Protein sequence: CASTRSQDLRGGYTF.

In this sample, this clone is medium-sized (0.01 to 0.1%). The genes are TRBV5-1 and TRBJ2-1; TRBD1 matches at 9 bases. From germline, CDR1 is SGHRS and CDR2 YFSETQ. Trimming removed 3 bases from V and 6 bases from J; junction bases left unmatched: 7. The CDR3 runs to 15 residues. As DNA, the CDR3 is TGCGCCAGCAGCTCGGGACAGGGAGTGAGCAATGAGCAGTTCTTC. Its translation: CASSSGQGVSNEQFF.

The chain combines TRBV6-6 with TRBJ2-7, with 8 bases fitting TRBD1. Germline loops: CDR1 MNHNY, CDR2 SVGAGI (reference sequence). V shed 5 bases, J shed 5 bases, and the junction held 14 bases outside the gene matches. CDR3 length equals 16 residues. The CDR3 nucleotides read TGTGCCAGCAGTCATCAGGGGGCGCTTGAGTTGGACGAGCAGTACTTC. As protein: CASSHQGALELDEQYF.

The chain is built from TRBV25-1 and TRBJ2-7, with no clear D. Deletions cut 0 bases from V and 2 bases from J, with 5 bases between. The CDR3 is made up of 13 amino acids. Germline lookup yields CDR1 MGHDK and CDR2 SYGVNS. This chain's CDR3 is CASSEYGTYEQYF. CDR3 in DNA: TGTGCCAGCAGTGAATATGGCACCTACGAGCAGTACTTC.

The chain recombines TRBV12-5 with TRBJ2-7; 15 bases align to TRBD2. The germline CDR1 and CDR2 sequences are LGHNT and FRNRAP. Trimming cost V 1 base and J 0 bases; bases outside gene matches: 7. This CDR3 contains 19 residues. The CDR3: CASGLGGLAGGVSSYEQYF. The CDR3 nucleotides are TGTGCTAGTGGTTTGGGAGGACTAGCGGGAGGGGTGAGCTCCTACGAGCAGTACTTC. The full variable domain, rest sourced from reference TRBV12-5 and TRBJ2-7, is DARVTQTPRHKVTEMGQEVTMRCQPILGHNTVFWYRQTMMQGLELLAYFRNRAPLDDSGMPKDRFSAEMPDATLATLKIQPSEPRDSAVYFCASGLGGLAGGVSSYEQYFGPGTRLTVT.

This chain connects TRBV4-1 to TRBJ2-2, with TRBD2 matching over 7 bases. The CDR3 has 14 amino acids. Germline V gene sequence: CDR1 MGHRA, CDR2 YSYEKL. Trimming cost V 3 bases and J 4 bases; bases outside gene matches: 2. For the CDR3, the DNA is TGCGCCAGCAGCCAGGGGACTATCACCGGGGAGCTGTTTTTT. Protein sequence: CASSQGTITGELFF.

The gene calls are TRBV19 and TRBJ1-1; tentative D call: TRBD1 (5 bases). Germline V CDR1 and CDR2: LNHDA, SQIVND (reference sequence). V was trimmed by 7 bases and J by 0 bases, leaving 12 bases between them. The CDR3 has 14 residues. The CDR3 is CASTPGRLNTEAFF. CDR3 DNA: TGTGCCAGTACCCCGGGACGGTTGAACACTGAAGCTTTCTTT.

The chain combines TRBV6-5 with TRBJ2-1; 8 nucleotides agree with TRBD2. Unmatched junction bases numbered 6, after V lost 0 bases and J lost 8 bases. Germline CDR1 and CDR2: MNHEY and SVGAGI. CDR3 length: 15 residues. The CDR3 DNA is TGTGCCAGCAGTTACTCGACGGGAGGGGGTGATGAGCAGTTCTTC. The encoded protein is CASSYSTGGGDEQFF.

The chain uses TRBV24-1 and TRBJ2-1; 7 bases agree with TRBD1. V lost 4 bases to trimming and J lost 0 bases; unmatched junction nucleotides: 11. This CDR3 is 18 amino acids long. The V gene's germline CDR1 is KGHDR and CDR2 SFDVKD. Here the CDR3 reads CATSEAPQGERSYNEQFF. Here the CDR3 DNA reads TGTGCCACCAGTGAAGCCCCCCAGGGGGAACGCTCCTACAATGAGCAGTTCTTC.

This clone was seen a single time. The chain couples TRBV5-1 to TRBJ2-2; D call uncertain. Trimming took off 2 bases at V and 8 bases at J, with 13 bases between the two ends. The CDR3 has 14 residues. The germline gives CDR1 SGHRS, CDR2 YFSETQ. CDR3 bases: TGCGCCAGCAGCTTAGAGGACGGCCTAGGGGAGCTGTTTTTT. It codes for CASSLEDGLGELFF.

The chain recombines TRBV5-1 with TRBJ2-3; 10 nucleotides match TRBD2. The CDR3 has 17 residues. V shed 3 bases and J 6 bases; nucleotides not matched to a gene: 13. The germline CDR1 and CDR2 sequences are SGHRS and YFSETQ. CDR3 amino acids: CASSWGELAGLGDTQYF. CDR3 nucleotides: TGCGCCAGCAGCTGGGGGGAACTAGCGGGGTTAGGTGATACGCAGTATTTT. Filled out from reference TRBV5-1 and TRBJ2-3, the complete variable domain reads KAGVTQTPRYLIKTRGQQVTLSCSPISGHRSVSWYQQTPGQGLQFLFEYFSETQRNKGNFPGRFSGRQFSNSRSEMNVSTLELGDSALYLCASSWGELAGLGDTQYFGPGTRLTVL.

This clone has only one observation. The chain is built from TRBV5-4 and TRBJ1-2; TRBD1 aligns across 8 bases. The CDR3 consists of 12 residues. V trimming: 2 bases; J trimming: 8 bases; junction bases outside the gene matches: 2. Germline CDR1 is SGHNT and CDR2 is YYREEE (reference sequence). The CDR3 spells CASSFSGGGYTF. CDR3 nucleotide sequence: TGTGCCAGCAGCTTTTCAGGGGGCGGCTACACCTTC. The full variable domain, completed using reference TRBV5-4 and TRBJ1-2, is ETGVTQSPTHLIKTRGQQVTLRCSSQSGHNTVSWYQQALGQGPQFIFQYYREEENGRGNFPPRFSGLQFPNYSSELNVNALELDDSALYLCASSFSGGGYTFGSGTRLTVV.

The chain recombines TRBV5-4 with TRBJ1-1; weak D call: TRBD1 (6 bases). V gave up 2 bases and J gave up 1 base, with 12 bases separating them. There are 15 residues in the CDR3. Germline assignment: CDR1 SGHNT and CDR2 YYREEE (reference sequence). This CDR3 is CASSFRTEWNTEAFF. The CDR3 bases are TGTGCCAGCAGCTTCCGGACAGAGTGGAACACTGAAGCTTTCTTT.

The rearrangement links TRBV24-1 to TRBJ2-1; D may be TRBD1 (5 bases). Trimming left V 3 bases short and J 8 bases short, with 16 bases between. Germline loops: CDR1 KGHDR, CDR2 SFDVKD. CDR3 size: 15 residues. The CDR3 spells CATSDPRVGLYEQFF. The CDR3 DNA sequence: TGTGCCACCAGTGATCCCAGGGTAGGATTGTATGAGCAGTTCTTC.